These T cell receptor beta chains were read from a single sample in a study of cytomegalovirus exposure and HLA in healthy donors. The assay was immunoSEQ multiplex PCR, and TCRdb's table has in-frame clones only and misses some. The data hold about 120,000 clones, with 80% to 90% observed a single time. The sequenced material came from PBMCs. The source is a young man in good health and CMV-seropositive. Each CDR3 is given with its conserved first and last residue. A D gene is named only where the DNA matches it firmly. The size entry is marked missing in some rows and otherwise reads once, few, many or a size class.

CDR3 DNA	CDR3 protein	J gene	clone size	V gene	D gene
TGTGCCAAGGGGAGCCCGTTGGGACAGCATGAAAAACTGTTTTTT	CAKGSPLGQHEKLFF	TRBJ1-4	.	TRBV9	TRBD1
TGTGCCACCACCCTCCAAGGACAGGGGAGTGAGGGGGACACTGAAGCTTTCTTT	CATTLQGQGSEGDTEAFF	TRBJ1-1	.	TRBV15	TRBD1
TGCGCCAGCAGCCTCACCCGGGAACTAGAGCAGTACTTC	CASSLTRELEQYF	TRBJ2-7	.	TRBV5-1	.
TGTGCCAGCAGTTACTCTTGGGACAGGGCGGGAGGTGAGCAGTTCTTC	CASSYSWDRAGGEQFF	TRBJ2-1	.	TRBV6-5	.
TGCGCCAGCAGACCCGGGACAGCGGATCAGCCCCAGCATTTT	CASRPGTADQPQHF	TRBJ1-5	.	TRBV10-2	TRBD1
TGCGCCAGCAGCCAAGAGGTATCGGCGGGCACTGAAGCTTTCTTT	CASSQEVSAGTEAFF	TRBJ1-1	.	TRBV4-1	.
TGTGCCAGCAGTTACGGACAGGGGGGGAGCAATCAGCCCCAGCATTTT	CASSYGQGGSNQPQHF	TRBJ1-5	.	TRBV6-6	TRBD1
TGTGCCAGCAGTGAAGGAGGCGGAAAGTACAATGAGCAGTTCTTC	CASSEGGGKYNEQFF	TRBJ2-1	.	TRBV25-1	.
TGTGCCAGCAGGACTATGGGACAGTCGAACACTGAAGCTTTCTTT	CASRTMGQSNTEAFF	TRBJ1-1	.	TRBV6-1	TRBD1
TGTGCCAGCAGCTTAGATCCAGCCAGGATGGTGGCAACTAATGAAAAACTGTTTTTT	CASSLDPARMVATNEKLFF	TRBJ1-4	.	TRBV11-2	.
TGTGCCAGCAGTGTAGCGACAGGGCGCAAGTACTTC	CASSVATGRKYF	TRBJ2-7	.	TRBV27	TRBD1
TGTGCCAGCAGCTCGGCGTCGGCGAGGCACTATGGCTACACCTTC	CASSSASARHYGYTF	TRBJ1-2	.	TRBV5-6	.
TGCGCCAGCAGCCAACGGACAGCAATGAACACTGAAGCTTTCTTT	CASSQRTAMNTEAFF	TRBJ1-1	.	TRBV4-1	.
TGTGCCAGCAGCGCCGGAGGACGGGACTACGAGCAGTACTTC	CASSAGGRDYEQYF	TRBJ2-7	.	TRBV9	.
TGTGCCAGCAGTGTAGGAGATCAGCCCCAGCATTTT	CASSVGDQPQHF	TRBJ1-5	.	TRBV6-1	.
TGTGCCAGCAGCCAGAAAGCGGCGGGGGCTGCGAGTGGCGAGCAGTACTTC	CASSQKAAGAASGEQYF	TRBJ2-7	.	TRBV4-2	.
TGTGCCATCAGTGACAATCTAGGGGATGGCTACACCTTC	CAISDNLGDGYTF	TRBJ1-2	.	TRBV10-3	.
TGTGCCAGCAGTTTCGAAAGGGGGAATAATGAGCAGTTCTTC	CASSFERGNNEQFF	TRBJ2-1	.	TRBV27	.
TGTGCCAGCAGCCCTCCCGGACAGGGGTATTACGGGGAGCTGTTTTTT	CASSPPGQGYYGELFF	TRBJ2-2	few	TRBV9	TRBD1
TGTGCCAGCGGACTCTTAGGGGAGGACACTGAAGCTTTCTTT	CASGLLGEDTEAFF	TRBJ1-1	.	TRBV6-1	.
TGTGCCATCAGTGAGTCGGAACTGGCGGCCCAAGAGACCCAGTACTTC	CAISESELAAQETQYF	TRBJ2-5	.	TRBV10-3	.
TGTGCCAGCAGCTTAAAGAGAATGAACACTGAAGCTTTCTTT	CASSLKRMNTEAFF	TRBJ1-1	.	TRBV7-2	.
TGTGCCAGCAGTTATGGAGACACCGGGGAGCTGTTTTTT	CASSYGDTGELFF	TRBJ2-2	.	TRBV6-5	.
TGTGCCACCAGCAGGGCCGGGACTAGCAGAATTGATACGCAGTATTTT	CATSRAGTSRIDTQYF	TRBJ2-3	once	TRBV15	TRBD2